One and the same sample provided the 32 T cell receptor beta chains below, sequenced in a study of T cell responses to AZD1222 COVID-19 vaccine. Assay: immunoSEQ multiplex PCR; the TCRdb copy retains only in-frame clones and omits some. The sample carries fewer than 200,000 clones, 85% to 90% recorded once. The specimen comprised peripheral blood, sampled on day 0 of AZD1222 vaccination. The source of these receptors is an adult in good health.

The V call is TRBV7-2, the J call TRBJ1-2, with D maybe TRBD1 (5 bases). CDR3 length: 16 amino acids. V lost 1 base and J lost 4, with 16 bases in between. Per the germline V gene, CDR1 is SGHTA and CDR2 is FQGNSA. The chain's CDR3 is CASSLEGTGLFYGYTF. In DNA, the CDR3 is TGTGCCAGCAGCTTAGAAGGGACCGGGTTATTCTATGGCTACACCTTC.

In the case of this clone: At the DNA level, this CDR3 is encoded by other sequences in the same sample as well. V gene TRBV6-6 combines with J gene TRBJ2-7; D not certain. Trimming took 4 bases from V and 3 from J, leaving 4 bases between them. This CDR3 has 11 residues. Germline V gene lookup returns CDR1 MNHNY and CDR2 SVGAGI (reference sequence). CDR3 protein: CASSSNYEQYF. Here the CDR3 DNA reads TGTGCCAGCAGTTCGAACTACGAGCAGTACTTC.

The chain carries TRBV5-6 and TRBJ2-7; 8 bases are shared with TRBD1. This CDR3 region has 16 residues. Germline values: CDR1 SGHDT, CDR2 YYEEEE. The V segment lost 1 base and the J segment 1 base; nucleotides outside the gene matches: 7. DNA for the CDR3: TGTGCCAGCAGCTTGAGGACCGGGACAGGTTCCTACGAGCAGTACTTC. Its protein product is CASSLRTGTGSYEQYF.

This chain links TRBV12-3 or TRBV12-4 with TRBJ2-7; perhaps TRBD1 as D (5 bases). This CDR3 comprises 12 residues. V was clipped by 5 bases and J by 4 bases, with 9 bases between them. CDR3 DNA: TGTGCCAGCAGTAGGGGTTCTTACGAGCAGTACTTC. This encodes CASSRGSYEQYF.

This clone was seen ten or more times. The rearrangement joins TRBV2 to TRBJ2-7; 7 bases fit TRBD1. After removal of 5 bases from V and 0 bases from J, the junction contained 7 bases not matched to a gene. From germline, CDR1 is SNHLY and CDR2 FYNNEI. This CDR3 has 15 residues. The CDR3 loop reads CASSRDSSSSYEQYF. The DNA of the CDR3 is TGTGCCAGCAGTCGGGACAGCTCCAGCTCCTACGAGCAGTACTTC.

The rearrangement uses TRBV10-3 and TRBJ2-7; 8 bases agree with TRBD2. The V gene end was trimmed by 8 bases and the J gene end by 1 base; junction bases not matched to a gene: 7. The CDR3 has 14 amino acids. Germline CDR1 ENHRY, CDR2 SYGVKD. The CDR3 DNA reads TGTGCCATCGGATCGCGGGGGGAATCCTACGAGCAGTACTTC. It is translated as CAIGSRGESYEQYF.

The chain joins TRBV4-1 to TRBJ2-7; weak D call: TRBD2 (6 bases). The CDR3 length is 16 residues. V was trimmed by 6 bases and J by 6 bases, leaving 24 bases between them. Per the germline V gene, CDR1 is MGHRA and CDR2 is YSYEKL. The CDR3 nucleotides are TGCGCCAGCAGTCCTAATAGCGGAAGAGCGTACTCCGAGCAGTACTTC. Translating gives CASSPNSGRAYSEQYF.

The V gene is TRBV20-1, the J gene TRBJ2-3; D is uncertain. The V end was cut by 7 bases, the J end by 3 bases, with 5 bases between. The CDR3 is 10 amino acids. Germline V lookup: CDR1 DFQATT, CDR2 SNEGSKA (reference sequence). CDR3 protein: CSVGTDTQYF. The CDR3 DNA reads as TGCAGTGTGGGGACAGATACGCAGTATTTT.

This clone appeared a few times. V and J are TRBV12-3 or TRBV12-4 and TRBJ1-2; D is uncertain. The CDR3 is 12 amino acids. V lost 5 bases and J lost 5, with 9 bases in between. In DNA form, the CDR3 reads TGTGCCAGCAGTCTTAGACGTTATGGCTACACCTTC. Its translation: CASSLRRYGYTF.

The chain combines TRBV10-3 with TRBJ2-2; 11 nucleotides align to TRBD1. Germline V gene data show CDR1 as ENHRY and CDR2 as SYGVKD. This CDR3 has 16 residues. V trimming: 0 bases; J trimming: 6 bases; junction bases outside the gene matches: 3. DNA for the CDR3: TGTGCCATCAGTGAGTCAGGACAGGGGGCGGCCGGGGAGCTGTTTTTT. Translation: CAISESGQGAAGELFF.

V gene TRBV6-4 combines with J gene TRBJ2-2, with 9 bases identical to TRBD2. This CDR3 region has 15 residues. Germline V lookup: CDR1 MRHNA, CDR2 SNTAGT. J lost 5 bases, V lost 3 bases, and 4 bases had no gene match. Here the CDR3 reads CASSEAAGGTGELFF. In DNA, the CDR3 is TGTGCCAGCAGTGAGGCAGCGGGAGGAACCGGGGAGCTGTTTTTT.

V and J are TRBV6-1 and TRBJ2-7; perhaps TRBD1 as D (5 bases). There are 16 residues in the CDR3. Germline CDR1 is MNHNS and CDR2 is SASEGT. V dropped 2 bases and J dropped 5 bases, with 19 bases sitting between them. The CDR3 spells CASSEFPRELRHEQYF. The CDR3 DNA sequence: TGTGCCAGCAGTGAATTCCCCAGGGAACTACGCCACGAGCAGTACTTC.

V usage is TRBV9 and J usage is TRBJ1-3; TRBD1 aligns across 7 bases. The CDR3 totals 16 residues. Unmatched junction bases numbered 8, after V lost 5 bases and J lost 0 bases. Germline-derived CDR1 and CDR2 are SGDLS and YYNGEE. The CDR3 DNA follows: TGTGCCAGCAGTGCTAGACAGGGCCTCTCTGGAAACACCATATATTTT. Translating it yields CASSARQGLSGNTIYF.

The chain uses TRBV6-6 and TRBJ2-1; 12 nucleotides agree with TRBD2. Per germline, CDR1 MNHNY and CDR2 SVGAGI (reference sequence). Trimming cost V 5 bases and J 2 bases; bases outside gene matches: 7. This CDR3 region has 17 residues. CDR3 DNA sequence: TGTGCCAGCAGTCGAAATCTAGCGGGAGGGGCCTACAATGAGCAGTTCTTC. As protein: CASSRNLAGGAYNEQFF.

The chain employs TRBV5-1 and TRBJ1-6, with no clear D. V shed 0 bases and J shed 10 bases, with 14 bases lying between them. CDR3 length: 15 residues. The germline gives CDR1 SGHRS, CDR2 YFSETQ. The CDR3 sequence is CASSLDGVMESPLHF. CDR3 coding DNA: TGCGCCAGCAGCTTGGATGGGGTCATGGAATCACCCCTCCACTTT.

J is TRBJ2-3 and V is TRBV30, with 10 bases that match TRBD1. Losses at the gene ends were 2 bases for V and 5 bases for J; bases not matched to a gene: 7. The CDR3 contains 15 residues. CDR1 GTSNPN and CDR2 SVGIG come from the germline V gene (reference sequence). This CDR3 is CAWSPGTGVGDTQYF. CDR3 DNA sequence: TGTGCCTGGAGTCCAGGGACAGGGGTTGGAGATACGCAGTATTTT. Full variable domain (outside the CDR3, taken from reference TRBV30 and TRBJ2-3): SQTIHQWPATLVQPVGSPLSLECTVEGTSNPNLYWYRQAAGRGLQLLFYSVGIGQISSEVPQNLSASRPQDRQFILSSKKLLLSDSGFYLCAWSPGTGVGDTQYFGPGTRLTVL.

V is TRBV3-1 (or the pseudogene TRBV3-2) and J is TRBJ2-5; the D is unclear. Germline lookup yields CDR1 LGHDT and CDR2 YNNKEL (reference sequence). The CDR3 contains 11 residues. V lost 4 bases and J lost 4, with 4 bases in between. The CDR3 sequence: CASSRIETQYF. The CDR3, as DNA: TGTGCCAGCAGCCGTATAGAGACCCAGTACTTC.

The chain recombines TRBV5-1 with TRBJ2-3; no clear D gene. This CDR3 is built from 16 residues. The germline V and J ends were trimmed by 3 bases and 4 bases, with 18 bases remaining between them. Germline CDR1 and CDR2: SGHRS and YFSETQ. The CDR3: CASSWTGPPVPDTQYF. CDR3 sequence (DNA): TGCGCCAGCAGCTGGACCGGACCCCCCGTCCCAGATACGCAGTATTTT.

This clone showed up just once. The chain joins TRBV9 to TRBJ2-2, with 7 bases aligning to TRBD2. Losses at the gene ends were 0 bases for V and 7 bases for J; bases not matched to a gene: 9. The length of the CDR3 is 16 residues. Germline CDR1 SGDLS, CDR2 YYNGEE. This CDR3 is CASSVVGGGPVGELFF. CDR3 nucleotides: TGTGCCAGCAGCGTAGTTGGGGGAGGGCCGGTCGGGGAGCTGTTTTTT.

The gene calls are TRBV14 and TRBJ2-1; 9 bases align to TRBD2. The CDR3 runs 15 residues. V was clipped by 4 bases and J by 5 bases; unmatched bases: 6. Per the germline V gene, CDR1 is SGHDN and CDR2 is FVKESK. The CDR3 loop is CASSLWERGDNEQFF. CDR3 bases: TGTGCCAGCAGCCTTTGGGAGCGGGGGGACAATGAGCAGTTCTTC. The entire variable domain, with the rest obtained from reference TRBV14 and TRBJ2-1, is as follows: EAGVTQFPSHSVIEKGQTVTLRCDPISGHDNLYWYRRVMGKEIKFLLHFVKESKQDESGMPNNRFLAERTGGTYSTLKVQPAELEDSGVYFCASSLWERGDNEQFFGPGTRLTVL.

This clone was counted a single time. The chain couples TRBV7-2 to TRBJ2-1; 7 bases line up with TRBD2. The V segment lost 3 bases and the J segment 3 bases; nucleotides outside the gene matches: 2. Germline CDR1 is SGHTA and CDR2 is FQGNSA. The CDR3 has 14 residues. The CDR3 spells CASSFSSGYNEQFF. The CDR3 DNA follows: TGTGCCAGCAGCTTCTCTAGCGGCTACAATGAGCAGTTCTTC.

The chain carries TRBV5-1 and TRBJ2-7; D gene unclear. V lost 5 bases to trimming and J lost 5 bases, with 14 bases between them. Germline assignment: CDR1 SGHRS and CDR2 YFSETQ. This CDR3 contains 13 residues. The CDR3 DNA reads TGCGCCAGCAGTCCTATTGGCCCGGACGAGCAGTACTTC. It codes for CASSPIGPDEQYF.

V usage is TRBV30 and J usage is TRBJ1-5; 8 bases match TRBD1. J was trimmed by 4 bases and V by 5 bases; bases with no gene match: 1. The CDR3 loop spans 12 amino acids. Germline CDR1 and CDR2: GTSNPN and SVGIG (reference sequence). The DNA of the CDR3 is TGTGCCTGGGACAGGGGAAATCAGCCCCAGCATTTT. Protein: CAWDRGNQPQHF.

In DNA form, the CDR3 reads TGCGCCAGCAGCTTATGGGGCGGGGGGCAAGGTCAGCCCCAGCATTTT. This encodes CASSLWGGGQGQPQHF. J is TRBJ1-5 and V is TRBV5-1; perhaps TRBD1 as D (6 bases). Germline-derived CDR1 and CDR2 are SGHRS and YFSETQ. The CDR3 sequence is 16 residues long. Trimming shortened V by 2 bases and J by 6 bases, and 18 bases separated the two germline ends.

V and J are TRBV21-1 and TRBJ2-2; no DNA check was done on the table's D call, TRBD2. TRBV21-1 is assigned pseudogene status. The CDR3 has 14 residues. CDR3 residues: CASISARDTGELFF. The CDR3 DNA reads TGTGCCAGCATCTCCGCGAGGGACACCGGGGAGCTGTTTTTT.

The chain recombines TRBV18 with TRBJ1-2; D remains unclear. Germline CDR1 is KGHSH and CDR2 is LQKENI. Deletions cut 2 bases from V and 5 bases from J, with 9 bases between. The CDR3 is 13 amino acids. The CDR3 protein is CASSPSNLYGYTF. DNA of the CDR3: TGTGCCAGCTCACCATCAAACTTATATGGCTACACCTTC.

This clone was recorded only once. V and J are TRBV28 and TRBJ1-5, with D hard to call. Between the trimmed V and J ends, which lost 6 bases and 0 bases, there was a span of 6 bases. From germline, CDR1 is MDHEN and CDR2 SYDVKM. The CDR3 spans 13 residues. The CDR3 bases are TGTGCCAGCAGAGTCAATAGCAATCAGCCCCAGCATTTT. It translates to CASRVNSNQPQHF.

The rearrangement uses TRBV2 and TRBJ2-3, with 11 nucleotides matching TRBD2. Looked up from germline, CDR1 is SNHLY and CDR2 is FYNNEI. The CDR3 runs to 15 residues. The trim removed 4 bases at V and 4 bases at J, leaving 4 bases unmatched. The CDR3 DNA follows: TGTGCCAGCAGTGTAGCGGGAGGGCGGTCAGATACGCAGTATTTT. It codes for CASSVAGGRSDTQYF.

The genes are TRBV7-2 and TRBJ2-7; TRBD2 matches 13 bases. Losses at the gene ends were 5 bases for V and 7 bases for J; bases not matched to a gene: 11. The CDR3 runs to 16 residues. Germline V CDR1 and CDR2: SGHTA, FQGNSA. CDR3 protein: CASSRNGLAGVGEQYF. The CDR3 DNA reads TGTGCCAGCAGCCGCAACGGACTAGCGGGAGTGGGTGAGCAGTACTTC.

The rearrangement joins TRBV9 to TRBJ1-1; no firm D call. V gave up 0 bases and J gave up 5 bases, with 8 bases separating them. The CDR3 spans 13 residues. Germline values: CDR1 SGDLS, CDR2 YYNGEE. As DNA, the CDR3 is TGTGCCAGCAGCGTAGGTGGGCGGACTGAAGCTTTCTTT. Protein: CASSVGGRTEAFF.

The rearrangement joins TRBV19 to TRBJ1-5; D gene unclear. This CDR3 has 16 amino acids. V shed 1 base and J shed 1 base, with 11 bases lying between them. From germline, CDR1 is LNHDA and CDR2 SQIVND (reference sequence). In DNA, the CDR3 is TGTGCCAGTAGTATAGTGGGCAGACGAAGCAATCAGCCCCAGCATTTT. As protein: CASSIVGRRSNQPQHF.

V gene TRBV6-5 combines with J gene TRBJ1-1, with D unclear. Germline V gives CDR1 MNHEY, CDR2 SVGAGI. V was trimmed by 0 bases and J by 1 base, leaving 9 bases between them. The CDR3 is 15 amino acids. The CDR3 region is CASSYSGPGNTEAFF. DNA for the CDR3: TGTGCCAGCAGTTACTCGGGCCCTGGGAACACTGAAGCTTTCTTT.